The clone carrying this TCR beta chain came up a few times. Its antigen remains unidentified. The sample is drawn from a study of T-cell memory formation after mild COVID-19. Barcoded TCR alpha and TCR beta cDNA libraries with UMIs came from 5'RACE using constant-segment primers. Using its own MiXCR run on the 5' RACE reads, TCRdb lists one record per CDR3 protein. The repertoire holds about 50,000 distinct CDR3 sequences, with over 9% as singletons. Study-level points and caveats: SARS-CoV-2 specificity was not confirmed for second-wave clones peaking on day 37. Cross-reactive memory apparently joined, as some responding clones appeared in pre-infection memory.

This TCR came from an adult woman who had mild COVID-19 (a few samples of this study predate the infection). Cell type and time point are not known. What was sequenced was PBMCs or a T cell subset sorted from them (not recorded which).

CDR3 sequence reads: CSVDLGSSIYF. The CDR3 DNA reads as TGCAGCGTTGATCTCGGGTCCTCTATATATTTT. The chain uses TRBV29-1 and TRBJ1-3; no clear D gene. The ends were cut back, 3 bases at V and 13 bases at J, with 13 bases in the middle. The CDR3 spans 11 residues. CDR1 and CDR2 from the germline V gene are SQVTM and ANQGSEA.